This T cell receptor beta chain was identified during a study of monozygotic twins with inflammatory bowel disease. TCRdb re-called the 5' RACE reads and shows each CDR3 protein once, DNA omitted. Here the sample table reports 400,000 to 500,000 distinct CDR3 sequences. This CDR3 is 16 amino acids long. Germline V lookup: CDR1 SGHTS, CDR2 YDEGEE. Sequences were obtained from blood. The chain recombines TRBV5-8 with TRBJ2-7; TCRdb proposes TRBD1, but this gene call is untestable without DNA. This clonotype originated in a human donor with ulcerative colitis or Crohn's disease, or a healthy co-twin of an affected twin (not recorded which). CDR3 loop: CASTPGEAWSSYEQYF.